This entry concerns a single T cell receptor (beta chain). The antigen it recognizes is unknown. The sample holds no much larger clone one base away, and base qualities are not on file. TCRbeta CDR3 regions were amplified from genomic DNA using the immunoSEQ Assay, a bias-controlled multiplex PCR. Turning to the authors' computational methods: The number of nucleated cells in each sample was estimated from the amplification of reference gene primers within the assay. To quantify the absolute abundance of each unique TCRbeta CDR3 rearrangement, sequence reads were collapsed and filtered. Productive Simpson clonality was computed per sample as the square root of Simpson's diversity index over productive rearrangements. TCRdb's version of the immuneACCESS table is confined to in-frame rearrangements and falls short of the full clone set. An unresolved V gene accounts for under half of the shortfall where checked; the remainder is of unknown origin. The DNA was the basis for D and trimming; V, J and clone size are from that table. The sample table shows 200,000 to 250,000 clones, and around four fifths are seen once. Jointly, the top ten make up around 2% of the sample.

The data derive from a study of blood T cell repertoires in COVID-19 (dated by TCRdb to the early 2020s). Looking at the study overall: The collaborator samples originated in the United States, Italy and Spain and spanned the acute and convalescent phases of COVID-19. Samples were obtained from the ongoing ImmuneRACE study (first 160 participants) and from 1,000 to 1,500 subjects provided by 6 global collaborators. Deeply sampled blood TCRbeta repertoires from subjects exposed to, actively infected with, or recovered from COVID-19 were included in the dataset. A freely available public database, intended as a resource for researchers studying the immune response to SARS-CoV-2, is where the repertoires were released. The material from the prospective study consisted of cDNA or gDNA derived from T cells, B-cell-depleted T cells, or PBMCs. Where HLA class I and class II types were available, the types were taken from metadata supplied by the sample provider, not from assay-based typing. A de-identified subject ID, COVID-19 status, age in years and sex were almost always included in the sample metadata.

Whole blood was collected in K2EDTA tubes by collaborating institutions according to the institutions' own protocols. For TCRbeta analysis, collaborators shipped samples as frozen whole blood, isolated PBMCs, or DNA extracted from either of those sample types. The research as a whole found: Clinical and demographic metadata were provided uncurated, with the amount varying by source and participant.

This receptor was obtained from a woman of 80 years or more with acute or convalescent COVID-19. The source material was peripheral blood.

The base sequence is TGTGCCAGCAGCCAAGTCTTAGCAGATACGCAGTATTTT. It specifies CASSQVLADTQYF. The rearranged chain carries TRBV3-1 (or the pseudogene TRBV3-2) and TRBJ2-3, with the D segment identity uncertain. Based on the germline V gene (reference sequence), the CDR1 and CDR2 sequences are LGHDT and YNNKEL. The CDR3 starts with the cysteine, ends with the phenylalanine, and has 13 residues. Only CDR3 DNA remains: 39 bases, in frame from the first base. V and J are truncated by 1 base and 4 bases respectively, leaving an intervening sequence of 6 bases.